These T cell receptor beta chains were read from a single sample in a study of cytomegalovirus exposure and HLA in healthy donors. The assay was immunoSEQ multiplex PCR, and TCRdb's table has in-frame clones only and misses some. The sample yields 150,000 or so clones, roughly 66% seen once. Material for sequencing was PBMCs. Receptor source: a woman in her late teens or twenties in good health and CMV-seronegative. CDR3s leave out the opening cysteine and the closing phenylalanine or tryptophan. D genes are given only for firm matches.

CDR3 protein	V gene	D gene	J gene	CDR3 length
AISPRTGSRETQY	TRBV10-3	TRBD1	TRBJ2-5	13
ASSHRTDYNEQF	TRBV6-5	NA	TRBJ2-1	12
ASSRDRGDGYT	TRBV7-9	TRBD1	TRBJ1-2	11
ASSYSRTDYGYT	TRBV6-5	NA	TRBJ1-2	12
ASSRTSLNNEQF	TRBV5-1	TRBD2	TRBJ2-1	12
ASSLAGGPSYNEQF	TRBV5-1	TRBD2	TRBJ2-1	14
ASSQEPVMNTEAF	TRBV4-2	NA	TRBJ1-1	13
ASSLGQGAYDEQY	TRBV7-6	TRBD1	TRBJ2-7	13
SVEKYRGQEGYT	TRBV29-1	TRBD1	TRBJ1-2	12
SAQENTGELF	TRBV29-1	NA	TRBJ2-2	10
ASSSPFGSYNEQF	TRBV6-5	NA	TRBJ2-1	13
ASQNPTSGGAHEQF	TRBV2	TRBD2	TRBJ2-1	14
AISERKPTRGGWNEQF	TRBV10-3	TRBD2	TRBJ2-1	16
ASSLAGGSITSGNTIY	TRBV5-6	NA	TRBJ1-3	16
ASSLGAGHQETQY	TRBV7-9	NA	TRBJ2-5	13
ASSLADRGNTEAF	TRBV7-8	TRBD1	TRBJ1-1	13
ASSVEPGNYGYT	TRBV9	NA	TRBJ1-2	12
ASSMGGLHTGELF	TRBV19	TRBD2	TRBJ2-2	13
ASSLAQADFTEAF	TRBV19	NA	TRBJ1-1	13
ASSRRGQQRENTEAF	TRBV11-3	NA	TRBJ1-1	15
SVASGQDPTGGYT	TRBV29-1	TRBD1	TRBJ1-2	13
ASSSRGYTEAF	TRBV21-1	NA	TRBJ1-1	11
ASSEVHLLAGDHNEQF	TRBV6-1	TRBD2	TRBJ2-1	16
ASSPPGQGNQPQH	TRBV18	NA	TRBJ1-5	13
ASSPGDGDYGYT	TRBV5-1	NA	TRBJ1-2	12
ASSLDRRRNTIY	TRBV11-2	NA	TRBJ1-3	12
SVKTQGANTEAF	TRBV29-1	NA	TRBJ1-1	12
ASRDRGRIDEKLF	TRBV19	TRBD1	TRBJ1-4	13
ASSPQGAGMNTEAF	TRBV5-1	TRBD1	TRBJ1-1	14
ASITGGPRTEAF	TRBV28	NA	TRBJ1-1	12
SVEDGGELF	TRBV29-1	NA	TRBJ2-2	9
ASTRSGELF	TRBV19	NA	TRBJ2-2	9
ASSLEGTSTQY	TRBV11-3	NA	TRBJ2-3	11
ASSPFEETGEGYT	TRBV18	TRBD1	TRBJ1-2	13
ASSLTGAPLEQY	TRBV5-1	TRBD1	TRBJ2-7	12
ASSLVWSVLASNIAATQY	TRBV7-8	NA	TRBJ2-3	18
ASSNVAEAF	TRBV5-4	NA	TRBJ1-1	9
ASSPGTPVYGYT	TRBV18	NA	TRBJ1-2	12
ASSEREVIGEQF	TRBV25-1	TRBD2	TRBJ2-1	12
SARTGKSSYNEQF	TRBV29-1	TRBD1	TRBJ2-1	13
ASSSRLAGGSDTQY	TRBV7-9	TRBD2	TRBJ2-3	14
ASRGLAGGLYNEQF	TRBV7-9	TRBD2	TRBJ2-1	14
ASSEAAGIIYGYT	TRBV2	NA	TRBJ1-2	13
ATRTALSGEQF	TRBV15	NA	TRBJ2-1	11
ASSAPREHNSPLH	TRBV18	NA	TRBJ1-6	13
ASSLNPPGQGAQPQH	TRBV4-3	TRBD1	TRBJ1-5	15
ASSDGRGNYGYT	TRBV2	NA	TRBJ1-2	12
ASSPGLAGGQDTQY	TRBV5-4	TRBD2	TRBJ2-3	14
ASSEPGTVNIQY	TRBV2	NA	TRBJ2-4	12
ASSPDWRTNEKLF	TRBV27	NA	TRBJ1-4	13
ASSPPGQEAVNEQF	TRBV7-2	TRBD1	TRBJ2-1	14
ASGKQTKNTGELF	TRBV7-3	NA	TRBJ2-2	13